These 21 T cell receptor beta chains were all obtained from the same sample, sequenced in a study of Graves' ophthalmopathy and Graves' hyperthyroidism. RNA transcripts were the source from which TCR beta CDR3 regions were amplified. The authors performed first-round RT-PCR with HTBI primers and then a second-round multiplex PCR. One entry per CDR3 protein, called by TCRdb with MiXCR from the multiplex PCR reads. The sample holds about 210,000 distinct CDR3 sequences; 29% are singletons and the top ten take around 10%. Sequenced input: peripheral blood. These receptors all stem from a man aged 45-60 years with Graves' ophthalmopathy.

This clonotype was detected ten times or more. V usage is TRBV28 and J usage is TRBJ1-5; TRBD1 might be the D (6 bases). CDR1 is MDHEN, CDR2 SYDVKM, per germline. There are 15 residues in the CDR3. V lost 5 bases, J lost 7 bases, and 18 bases lay in between. This CDR3 reads CASSLGTLREQPQHF. The CDR3 coding sequence is TGTGCCAGCAGTCTCGGGACACTAAGGGAGCAGCCCCAGCATTTT.

This clonotype occurred many times. The chain recombines TRBV10-3 with TRBJ2-2, with 8 bases matching TRBD1. In germline, CDR1 is ENHRY, CDR2 SYGVKD. Trimming removed 6 bases from V and 3 bases from J; junction bases left unmatched: 3. The length of the CDR3 is 14 residues. CDR3 region: CAIRGTGYTGELFF. In DNA form, the CDR3 reads TGTGCCATCAGAGGGACAGGTTACACCGGGGAGCTGTTTTTT.

This clonotype has at least ten counts. The V call is TRBV6-1, the J call TRBJ1-1, with 8 positions matching TRBD1. This CDR3 comprises 15 residues. Germline trimming cut 6 bases from V and 7 bases from J; bases unmatched to any gene: 13. CDR1 MNHNS and CDR2 SASEGT come from the germline V gene. CDR3 protein: CASSPLGRGLSEAFF. The CDR3 DNA is TGTGCCAGCAGCCCCCTAGGCAGGGGGCTTAGTGAAGCTTTCTTT.

This clonotype was observed many times. This chain joins TRBV19 and TRBJ2-2, with D tentatively TRBD1 or TRBD2 (7 bases each). Germline values: CDR1 LNHDA, CDR2 SQIVND (reference sequence). This CDR3 is built from 15 residues. In nucleotides, the CDR3 is TGTGTCCCGCGTGAGCGGGACAGCGACACCGGGGAGCTGTTTTTT. Translation: CVPRERDSDTGELFF.

This clonotype came up a few times. The V call is TRBV6-1, the J call TRBJ1-2, with unresolved D. The CDR3 sequence is 13 residues long. Germline V CDR1 and CDR2: MNHNS, SASEGT. The ends were cut back, 2 bases at V and 5 bases at J, with 9 bases in the middle. DNA for the CDR3: TGTGCCAGCAGTGAAACTGGTTTTTATGGCTACACCTTC. Amino acids: CASSETGFYGYTF.

In its sample, this clonotype was seen many times. The chain carries TRBV28 and TRBJ2-2, with a weak D call TRBD1 (6 bases). Trimming left V 5 bases short and J 3 bases short, with 13 bases between. Germline V gives CDR1 MDHEN, CDR2 SYDVKM. This CDR3 has 15 amino acids. CDR3 sequence reads: CASSAQGGDTGELFF. CDR3 in DNA: TGTGCCAGCAGTGCCCAAGGGGGTGACACCGGGGAGCTGTTTTTT.

The V call is TRBV6-2 or TRBV6-3, the J call TRBJ2-4; no firm D call. Germline V CDR1 and CDR2: MNHEY, SVGEGT. The CDR3 spans 16 residues. V lost 4 bases and J lost 3, with 16 bases in between. CDR3 residues: CASSSPVKFGKNIQYF. The CDR3 DNA is TGTGCCAGCAGTTCCCCTGTGAAATTCGGCAAAAACATTCAGTACTTC.

At least ten counts were recorded for this clonotype. The rearrangement joins TRBV12-3 or TRBV12-4 to TRBJ2-7, with 7 bases lining up with TRBD2. The CDR3 contains 16 residues. V dropped 6 bases and J dropped 2; count of bases not matched to a gene: 13. The CDR3 loop is CASSTTASGPTYEQYF. In DNA, the CDR3 is TGTGCCAGCAGCACCACCGCTAGCGGACCTACCTACGAGCAGTACTTC.

J is TRBJ1-1 and V is TRBV12-3 or TRBV12-4; no clear D gene. The CDR3 has 14 residues. The germline V and J ends were trimmed by 2 bases and 5 bases, with 12 bases remaining between them. The CDR3 loop is CASSLKGFWTEAFF. As DNA, the CDR3 is TGTGCCAGCAGTTTAAAGGGTTTCTGGACTGAAGCTTTCTTT.

This clonotype was observed at least ten times. The J gene is TRBJ2-7, the V gene TRBV11-2; either TRBD1 or TRBD2 may supply D (5 bases each). The V end lost 5 bases, the J end lost 5 bases, and 13 bases lay between the germline ends. Per germline, CDR1 SGHAT and CDR2 FQNNGV. The length of the CDR3 is 13 residues. The CDR3 is CASSQEVGDEQYF. CDR3 nucleotide sequence: TGTGCCAGCAGCCAAGAGGTGGGGGACGAGCAGTACTTC.

The chain carries TRBV19 and TRBJ2-1; D uncertain. V lost 3 bases, J lost 5 bases, and 17 bases lay in between. Germline V gives CDR1 LNHDA, CDR2 SQIVND (reference sequence). The CDR3 spans 16 residues. The CDR3 DNA is TGTGCCAGTAGTATCTCGGCCCGAACTATTCACAATGAGCAGTTCTTC. Protein: CASSISARTIHNEQFF.

The chain is built from TRBV6-2 or TRBV6-3 and TRBJ1-1; D possibly corresponds to TRBD1 (5 bases). V dropped 2 bases and J dropped 5 bases, with 12 bases sitting between them. From germline, CDR1 is MNHEY and CDR2 SVGEGT. The CDR3 has 14 residues. The CDR3 DNA reads as TGTGCCAGCAGTTACGACAGAGTTAGGACTGAAGCTTTCTTT. Translated: CASSYDRVRTEAFF.

The rearrangement uses TRBV10-2 and TRBJ2-7, with D tentatively TRBD1 (6 bases). Trimming left V 3 bases short and J 0 bases short, with 9 bases between. The CDR3 runs to 14 residues. The germline V gene encodes CDR1 WSHSY and CDR2 SAAADI. In nucleotides, the CDR3 is TGCGCCAGCAGTGAACTGGGGGCCTCCTACGAGCAGTACTTC. Translating it yields CASSELGASYEQYF.

The gene calls are TRBV12-3 or TRBV12-4 and TRBJ1-6, with 8 bases lining up with TRBD1. Trimming cost V 4 bases and J 7 bases; bases outside gene matches: 3. CDR3 length: 14 residues. DNA of the CDR3: TGTGCCAGCAGTTCACAGGGGGTGAATTCACCCCTCCACTTT. Residues: CASSSQGVNSPLHF.

This clonotype was seen at least ten times. The genes are TRBV14 and TRBJ1-5; D gene uncertain. The germline V gene has CDR1 SGHDN and CDR2 FVKESK. The CDR3 covers 17 residues. V was cut by 0 bases and J by 2 bases, with 14 bases left in between. The chain's CDR3 is CASSQERRGAGNQPQHF. Here the CDR3 DNA reads TGTGCCAGCAGCCAAGAGAGGCGGGGAGCGGGCAATCAGCCCCAGCATTTT.

This clonotype was observed many times. This chain joins TRBV6-2 or TRBV6-3 and TRBJ1-2, with 7 bases lining up with TRBD1. Germline-derived CDR1 and CDR2 are MNHEY and SVGEGT. The CDR3 extends over 13 amino acids. V trimming: 1 base; J trimming: 7 bases; junction bases outside the gene matches: 3. Here the CDR3 reads CASSYYRDSGYTF. The CDR3 DNA reads as TGTGCCAGCAGTTACTACCGGGACAGTGGCTACACCTTC.

This clonotype was counted ten times or more. This sequence joins TRBV20-1 and TRBJ2-5, with 9 nucleotides matching TRBD1. The junction had 11 bases not matched to a gene; V was cut back by 1 base and J by 5 bases. CDR3 size: 16 residues. Per the germline V gene, CDR1 is DFQATT and CDR2 is SNEGSKA (reference sequence). CDR3 in amino acids: CSARVTGGEVVETQYF. The CDR3, as DNA: TGCAGTGCTAGAGTAACAGGGGGCGAGGTAGTTGAGACCCAGTACTTC.

Ten or more counts support this clonotype. The gene calls are TRBV7-2 and TRBJ1-2; no clear D gene. The germline gives CDR1 SGHTA, CDR2 FQGNSA. The CDR3 is 13 residues long. Trimming pared 5 bases from V and 7 bases from J, leaving 14 bases between. CDR3: CASSQETAGGYTF. The DNA of the CDR3 is TGTGCCAGCAGCCAAGAGACCGCAGGTGGCTACACCTTC.

There are many counts of this clonotype. The chain links TRBV28 to TRBJ2-7, with a tentative D call TRBD2 (7 bases). The V end lost 4 bases, the J end lost 0 bases, and 25 bases lay between the germline ends. This CDR3 is 19 amino acids long. Germline assignment: CDR1 MDHEN and CDR2 SYDVKM. CDR3 DNA: TGTGCCAGCAGTTCCCATGGGGGGGCCTCCACTTTTTCCTCCTACGAGCAGTACTTC. It encodes CASSSHGGASTFSSYEQYF.

This clonotype was picked up many times. The genes are TRBV5-1 and TRBJ2-2; D assignment may be TRBD1 or TRBD2 (5 bases each). Per the germline V gene, CDR1 is SGHRS and CDR2 is YFSETQ. With 4 bases removed from V and 3 bases from J, the gap between germline ends came to 16 bases. The CDR3 length is 16 residues. Here the CDR3 reads CASSRYAGTDTGELFF. DNA for the CDR3: TGCGCCAGCAGCCGCTACGCCGGGACCGACACCGGGGAGCTGTTTTTT.

The chain has TRBV28 and TRBJ2-5; D gene uncertain. CDR3 length: 15 residues. Germline lookup yields CDR1 MDHEN and CDR2 SYDVKM. Trimming took off 7 bases at V and 5 bases at J, with 20 bases between the two ends. The CDR3 reads CASKSSQVARETQYF. The CDR3 DNA is TGTGCCAGCAAAAGTTCGCAGGTTGCGAGGGAGACCCAGTACTTC.